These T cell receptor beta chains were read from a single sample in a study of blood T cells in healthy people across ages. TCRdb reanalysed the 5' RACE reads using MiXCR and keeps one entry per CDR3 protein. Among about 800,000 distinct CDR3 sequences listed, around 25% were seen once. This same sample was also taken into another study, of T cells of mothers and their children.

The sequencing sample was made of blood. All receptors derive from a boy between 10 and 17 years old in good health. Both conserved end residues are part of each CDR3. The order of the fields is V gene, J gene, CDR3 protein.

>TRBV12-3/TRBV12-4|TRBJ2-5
CASTPTPMDSGETQYF
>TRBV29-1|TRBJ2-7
CSVSGPSGSSYEQYF
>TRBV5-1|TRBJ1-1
CASTQDSEAEAFF
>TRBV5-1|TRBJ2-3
CASSFLYTGTGSTDTQYF
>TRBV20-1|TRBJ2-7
CSASIDGSPYEQYF
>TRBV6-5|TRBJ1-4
CASGVRGKEKLFF
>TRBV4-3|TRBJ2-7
CASSQDRSPYEQYF
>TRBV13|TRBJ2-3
CASSLEGRLAGARTDTQYF
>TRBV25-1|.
CASSEAAVHEQYF
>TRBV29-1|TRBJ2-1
CSFRLGTSGVSSYNEQFF
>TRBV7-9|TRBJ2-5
CASSSIQETQYF
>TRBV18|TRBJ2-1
CASSRQETYNEQFF
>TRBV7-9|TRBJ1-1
CASSWAGTNTEAVF
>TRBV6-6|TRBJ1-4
CASSSRDNRLFF
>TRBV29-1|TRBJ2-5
CSVPPLETQYF
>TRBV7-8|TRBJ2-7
CASSLSEGSYEQYF
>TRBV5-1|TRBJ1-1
CASSFRTGEANTEAFF
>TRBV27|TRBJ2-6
CASSLSVDSGANVLTF
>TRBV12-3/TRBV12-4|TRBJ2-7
CASRPERGRFYEQYF
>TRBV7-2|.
CASSAEWAGDNYNEQFF
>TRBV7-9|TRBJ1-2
CASSATENYGYTF
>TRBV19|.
CASKIGTDSYEQYF
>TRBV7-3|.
CASSWGTTGKNEQFF
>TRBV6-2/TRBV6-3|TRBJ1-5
CASSYRRAGNQPQHF
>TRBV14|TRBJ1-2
CASSQANNYGYTF